A single sample is the source of the 7 T cell receptor beta chains below, sequenced in a study of cytomegalovirus exposure and HLA in healthy donors. PCR used 60 Vbeta primers and 13 Jbeta primers. Assay used: immunoSEQ multiplex PCR; TCRdb lists only in-frame clones, some missing. The sample records fewer than 150,000 clones, 80% being singletons. The material sequenced was PBMCs. The receptors stem from a male donor in good health and CMV-seronegative.

The J gene is TRBJ1-1, the V gene TRBV5-1; TRBD1 matches at 8 bases. Trimming at V came to 4 bases and at J to 1 base, leaving 6 bases not matched to a gene. Germline CDR1 and CDR2: SGHRS and YFSETQ. The CDR3 contains 15 residues. The CDR3 DNA reads as TGCGCCAGCAGCCGGACAGGGAGGGGGAACACTGAAGCTTTCTTT. Its protein product is CASSRTGRGNTEAFF. Using reference TRBV5-1 and TRBJ1-1 for the parts outside the CDR3, the full variable domain is KAGVTQTPRYLIKTRGQQVTLSCSPISGHRSVSWYQQTPGQGLQFLFEYFSETQRNKGNFPGRFSGRQFSNSRSEMNVSTLELGDSALYLCASSRTGRGNTEAFFGQGTRLTVV.

This clone has more than one count but fewer than ten. The J gene is TRBJ2-6, the V gene TRBV10-2, with 8 bases lining up with TRBD1. Germline assignment: CDR1 WSHSY and CDR2 SAAADI. CDR3 length: 19 amino acids. The trim removed 0 bases at V and 1 base at J, leaving 8 bases unmatched. The CDR3, as DNA: TGCGCCAGCAGTGAGTCGATGGGCAGGGGGCGGTCTGGGGCCAACGTCCTGACTTTC. This gives the protein CASSESMGRGRSGANVLTF.

J is TRBJ1-1 and V is TRBV30; a possible D gene is TRBD1 (5 bases). The V end was cut by 2 bases, the J end by 1 base, with 11 bases between. CDR1 is GTSNPN, CDR2 SVGIG, per germline (reference sequence). The CDR3 length is 14 residues. CDR3 sequence reads: CAWSRGTANTEAFF. The CDR3 nucleotides read TGTGCCTGGAGTCGCGGGACGGCGAACACTGAAGCTTTCTTT.

The chain recombines TRBV4-1 with TRBJ1-1; 7 nucleotides line up with TRBD1. The J segment lost 5 bases and the V segment lost 4 bases, leaving 10 bases of the junction unmatched. Germline lookup yields CDR1 MGHRA and CDR2 YSYEKL. The CDR3 extends over 15 amino acids. The CDR3 nucleotides are TGCGCCAGCAGCCGCGAGACAGGGCAAGGGACTGAAGCTTTCTTT. Protein: CASSRETGQGTEAFF.

This clone was seen only a few times. This chain links TRBV4-3 with TRBJ2-2; 7 nucleotides match TRBD1. Germline CDR1 reads LGHNA; CDR2 reads YSLEER. The CDR3 is 16 amino acids. With 4 bases clipped from V and 4 bases from J, the junction kept 9 bases outside the gene matches. CDR3: CASSPQGYSGTGELFF. CDR3 in DNA: TGCGCCAGCAGCCCACAGGGGTACAGCGGCACCGGGGAGCTGTTTTTT.

In DNA, the CDR3 is TGTGCCAGCAGCTTAGCGGGGCCCACCACAGATACGCAGTATTTT. Its protein is CASSLAGPTTDTQYF. The chain recombines TRBV7-9 with TRBJ2-3, with D possibly being TRBD1 (5 bases). V was clipped by 0 bases and J by 2 bases, with 9 bases between them. CDR3 length equals 15 residues. Germline V gene data show CDR1 as SEHNR and CDR2 as FQNEAQ (reference sequence).

This CDR3 reads CASSSPLGGGGAGSDTQYF. DNA of the CDR3: TGTGCCAGCAGCTCGCCTCTGGGGGGCGGGGGGGCCGGGTCAGATACGCAGTATTTT. The rearrangement links TRBV5-4 to TRBJ2-3; 9 bases map to TRBD2. Looked up from germline, CDR1 is SGHNT and CDR2 is YYREEE (reference sequence). This CDR3 contains 19 residues. V lost 3 bases, J lost 4 bases, and 18 bases stayed unmatched. Drawing the rest from reference TRBV5-4 and TRBJ2-3, the complete variable domain is ETGVTQSPTHLIKTRGQQVTLRCSSQSGHNTVSWYQQALGQGPQFIFQYYREEENGRGNFPPRFSGLQFPNYSSELNVNALELDDSALYLCASSSPLGGGGAGSDTQYFGPGTRLTVL.